These T cell receptor beta chains were read from a single sample in a study of beta chain features in type 1 diabetes. Here immunoSEQ multiplex PCR was the method, and the copy in TCRdb shows in-frame clones only, minus some. The sample lists approximately 57,000 clones, about 47% occurring once. Sequences were obtained from Tregs from blood. These TCRs come from a woman aged 40 to 55 with type 1 diabetes. CDR3s include the opening cysteine and the closing phenylalanine or tryptophan.

>TRBV6-6
CASSYPLAGGPHEQYF
>TRBV2
CASIEQGGNTIYF
>TRBV7-2
CASSLGQSLNYGYTF
>TRBV7-2
CASSYQARSDTGELFF
>TRBV5-1
CASSSTRTGGVNSPLHF
>TRBV5-5
CASSLRDRGPYEQYF
>TRBV5-6
CASSPLYRNTEAFF
>TRBV19
CASATGKTTTGELFF
>TRBV6-1
CASSARGWGYGYTF
>TRBV7-2
CASRSAPLETQYF
>TRBV7-6
CASSYVSGEQFF
>TRBV7-2
CASSPTRDRTPYEQYF
>TRBV2
CASMTDGNTIYF
>TRBV15
CATSRALGQGQGDIQYF
>TRBV6-5
CASSYLSSGDSPLHF
>TRBV5-1
CASSFGDQSSGANVLTF
>TRBV5-1
CASSSGYEQYF
>TRBV7-8
CASSVQYEQYF
>TRBV5-6
CASSLEGYYGYTF
>TRBV4-2
CASSQGGGSGTQYF
>TRBV7-6
CASSLGQGLNYEQYF
>TRBV5-1
CASSLAGLLNTEAFF
>TRBV2
CASTLTAGYTGELFF
>TRBV28
CAIRGTQETQYF
>TRBV6-5
CASKTLGRGTGELFF
>TRBV5-1
CASSLSGTGNEKLFF
>TRBV6-5
CASSYTPRGLGTEAFF
>TRBV7-3
CASSLEPTGQNTQYF
>TRBV18
CASSPRTGGGDTQYF
>TRBV7-9
CASSLDRGGSTDTQYF
>TRBV5-4
CASSLTGAETQYF
>TRBV6-1
CASSGVGDEQYF
>TRBV7-9
CASSAGPGNTIYF
>TRBV28
CASSLRGMNTEAFF
>TRBV19
CASRPQGASSPLHF
>TRBV7-2
CASSLAADSNEKLFF
>TRBV19
CASIYSNRYTEAFF
>TRBV29-1
CSVDQSNTEAFF
>TRBV9
CASSVDGNPAYEQYF
>TRBV19
CASHSGIRTGRNQPQHF
>TRBV7-2
CASSLRNNQPQHF